This TCR beta chain was sequenced for a study of blood T cells in healthy people across ages (dated by TCRdb to 2014 to 2015). With regard to the full study: In model experiments, roughly one uniquely barcoded TCR beta cDNA molecule per two T cells was captured by template switching. Four age groups were formed from the donors: young (average approximately 15 years), middle-aged (approximately 41), aged (62) and long-lived (82). Using deep sequencing normalized with unique cDNA molecular identifiers, the study measured how TCR beta repertoire diversity changes with age. The study analyzed two additional independent replicas of 1 million unique cDNA reads from the same blood draw for two donors, one aged 18 to 30 and one aged 80 or older. To avoid experimental bias, donors of different ages were spread randomly across the sequencing lanes.

The donors were 40 or so Caucasian individuals from Russia, aged roughly 6 to 90 years, who were systemically healthy. About 9.1 milliliters of peripheral blood were collected from each donor into EDTA-treated Vacutainer tubes. Ficoll-Paque density-gradient centrifugation was used to isolate PBMCs, with at least 7 million per sample. Total RNA was extracted from PBMCs with Trizol reagent, with at least 5.5 micrograms obtained per sample. For every donor, flow cytometry on a PBMC aliquot measured the percentage of naive CD45RAhigh/CD27high T cells. Library method: 5' RACE. The data were produced on an Illumina HiSeq 2500. A second PCR of roughly 7 to 11 cycles was performed with a sample-barcoded 5' primer and a J-beta primer mix. A unique molecular identifier was introduced onto each TCR beta cDNA molecule by a template-switch 5' adaptor carrying 12 random nucleotides. Each sample yielded at least 2.5 million CDR3-containing paired-end reads. All of the RNA was converted into first-strand cDNA using the Mint cDNA synthesis kit, with a TRBC-specific oligonucleotide serving as the primer. All cDNA was treated with uracil-DNA glycosylase and then went through a first 18-cycle PCR with the universal primers M1SS and BC2_uni_R. On the study's bioinformatics: For normalization, 1 million high-quality reads, each with a distinct molecular identifier, were randomly selected from each sample. Instead of being binned into consensus sequences, reads that shared molecular identifiers were thrown out. MiTCR, set to a Q25 quality threshold and the strictest error-elimination algorithm, was used for CDR3 identification, clonotype clustering and error correction. A nonparametric unseen species model using Euler transformation provided a lower-bound estimate of total TCR beta diversity. TCRdb cleaned the public reads at Q25 with fastp, built clones with MiXCR and kept in-frame beta chains. Under each unique CDR3 protein, matching rows form one entry showing the most common genes and DNA. The authors' filters were not applied to this entry. This sample gives roughly 730,000 distinct CDR3 sequences in total; about 61% of them show up just once. The ten largest clones represent approximately 24% of the sample.

The germline V gene encodes CDR1 SGHTA and CDR2 FQGNSA. The CDR3 measures 15 amino acids from cysteine to phenylalanine. Of all the DNA, just the CDR3 is kept, 45 bases in frame from base 1. In regard to this clonotype: What antigen it recognizes has not been identified. The input lacks base qualities; no much larger clone sits a single base away.

Study-wide conclusions, independent of this receptor: Compared with the aged group, more naive CD4+ T cells, fewer expanded clones and increased TCR diversity were shown by the long-lived group, suggesting age selection. A strong correlation was found between observed TCR beta diversity and the percentage of naive T cells measured by flow cytometry. Since profiling was done on bulk unsorted PBMCs, naive and antigen-experienced compartments could not be conclusively compared. The CMV infection status of donors was not known, potentially confounding age-related changes in expanded clonotypes. As age increased, observed TCR beta diversity per million T cells dropped in a roughly linear way, and a significant reduction was already evident by age 40. Estimates of total diversity based on one million sequenced T cells were regarded as lower bounds and as underestimates.

The V and J segments used are TRBV7-2 and TRBJ2-7, with an unclear D gene assignment. The J call may be mistaken, given a closer DNA end match to TRBJ2-5. The sequence came from a man aged 40-49 years in good health. Source material: blood. The base sequence is TGTGCCAGCAGCTTAGCGATTGGGCAGTTAGGGACCCAGTACTTC. It encodes CASSLAIGQLGTQYF.